One and the same sample provided the 4 T cell receptor beta chains below, sequenced in a study of T cells in localized non-small cell lung cancer. Assay used: immunoSEQ multiplex PCR; TCRdb lists only in-frame clones, some missing. The top ten clones hold approximately 8.7% of a sample with fewer than 20,000 clones, about 89% of them seen once. The input for sequencing was peripheral blood, taken before any cancer treatment. The receptors here all came from a man aged 35-75 years with stage I lung adenocarcinoma.

The rearrangement joins TRBV6-5 to TRBJ2-7, with D possibly matching TRBD1 (5 bases). The V end was cut by 0 bases, the J end by 4 bases, with 13 bases between. The length of the CDR3 is 15 residues. Germline CDR1 is MNHEY and CDR2 is SVGAGI. The CDR3 here is CASSYSSGRMYEQYF. The DNA of the CDR3 is TGTGCCAGCAGTTACTCGTCAGGGCGTATGTACGAGCAGTACTTC.

The chain carries TRBV7-9 and TRBJ2-1; TRBD2 might be the D (6 bases). The germline gives CDR1 SEHNR, CDR2 FQNEAQ (reference sequence). The CDR3 spans 14 residues. Trimming stripped 2 bases from V and 8 bases from J, with 13 bases between. CDR3 nucleotide sequence: TGTGCCAGCAGCTTATTTGGCAGGGAGGATGAGCAGTTCTTC. This encodes CASSLFGREDEQFF.

The rearrangement joins TRBV21-1 to TRBJ2-7. TRBV21-1 is annotated as a pseudogene. The CDR3 is 15 residues long. CDR3 in DNA: TGTGCCAGCAGCAAAGGGGGTCGGAGCTCCTACGAGCAGTACTTC. It yields the protein CASSKGGRSSYEQYF.

This chain links TRBV6-1 with TRBJ2-7, with TRBD1 as a possible D gene (5 bases). The CDR3 runs 12 residues. Germline lookup yields CDR1 MNHNS and CDR2 SASEGT. V shed 10 bases and J shed 3 bases, with 13 bases lying between them. The CDR3 sequence: CATKGAGYEQYF. CDR3 bases: TGTGCCACCAAAGGGGCCGGCTACGAGCAGTACTTC.